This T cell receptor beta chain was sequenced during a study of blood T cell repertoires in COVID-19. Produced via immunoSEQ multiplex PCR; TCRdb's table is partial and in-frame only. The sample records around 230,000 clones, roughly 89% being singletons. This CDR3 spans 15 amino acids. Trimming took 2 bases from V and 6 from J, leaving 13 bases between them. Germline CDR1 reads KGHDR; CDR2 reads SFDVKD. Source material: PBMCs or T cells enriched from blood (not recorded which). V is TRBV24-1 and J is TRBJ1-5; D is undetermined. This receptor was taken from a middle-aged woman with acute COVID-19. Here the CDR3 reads CATSDSWEGSQPQHF. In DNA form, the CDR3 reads TGTGCCACCAGTGATTCCTGGGAGGGAAGTCAGCCCCAGCATTTT.